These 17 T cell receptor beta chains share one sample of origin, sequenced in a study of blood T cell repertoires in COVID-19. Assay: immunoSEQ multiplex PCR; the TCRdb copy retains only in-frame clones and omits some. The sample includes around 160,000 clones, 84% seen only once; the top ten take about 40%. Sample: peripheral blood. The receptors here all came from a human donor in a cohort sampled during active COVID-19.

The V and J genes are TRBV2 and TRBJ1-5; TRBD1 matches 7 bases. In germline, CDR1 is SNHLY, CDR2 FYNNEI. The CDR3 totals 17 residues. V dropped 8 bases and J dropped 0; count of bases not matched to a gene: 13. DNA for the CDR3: TGTGCCAGCCGAAGCCGGGACAGCGTATATAGCAATCAGCCCCAGCATTTT. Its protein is CASRSRDSVYSNQPQHF.

This CDR3 reads CSGLLHYEQYF. CDR3 nucleotide sequence: TGCAGCGGGCTCCTTCATTACGAGCAGTACTTC. V is TRBV29-1 and J is TRBJ2-7; D unclear. Germline-derived CDR1 and CDR2 are SQVTM and ANQGSEA. The CDR3 is 11 residues long. The V and J ends lost 7 bases and 4 bases respectively, with 11 bases between them.

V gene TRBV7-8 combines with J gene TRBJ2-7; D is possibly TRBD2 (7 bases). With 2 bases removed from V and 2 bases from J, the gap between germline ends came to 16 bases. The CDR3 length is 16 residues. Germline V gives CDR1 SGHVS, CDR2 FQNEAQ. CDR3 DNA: TGTGCCAGCAGCTTAACCAGGGGACTATTTGCCTACGAGCAGTACTTC. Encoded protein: CASSLTRGLFAYEQYF.

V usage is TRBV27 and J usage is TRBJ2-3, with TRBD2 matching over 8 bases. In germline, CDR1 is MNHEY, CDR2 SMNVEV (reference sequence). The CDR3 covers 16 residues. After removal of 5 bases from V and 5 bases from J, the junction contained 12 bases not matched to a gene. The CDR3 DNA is TGTGCCAGCAGTCCCGAGGGAAGCGGGGGACTAGATACGCAGTATTTT. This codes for CASSPEGSGGLDTQYF.

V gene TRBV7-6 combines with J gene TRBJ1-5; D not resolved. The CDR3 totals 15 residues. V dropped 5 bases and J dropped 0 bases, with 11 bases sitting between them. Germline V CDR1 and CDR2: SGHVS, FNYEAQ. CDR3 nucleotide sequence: TGTGCCAGCAGCCGTTTCGAGTATAGCAATCAGCCCCAGCATTTT. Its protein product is CASSRFEYSNQPQHF.

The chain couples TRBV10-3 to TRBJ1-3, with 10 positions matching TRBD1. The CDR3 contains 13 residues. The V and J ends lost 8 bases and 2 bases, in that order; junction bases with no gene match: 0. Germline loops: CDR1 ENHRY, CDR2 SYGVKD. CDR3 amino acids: CAIGTGAGNTIYF. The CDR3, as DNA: TGTGCCATCGGGACAGGGGCTGGAAACACCATATATTTT.

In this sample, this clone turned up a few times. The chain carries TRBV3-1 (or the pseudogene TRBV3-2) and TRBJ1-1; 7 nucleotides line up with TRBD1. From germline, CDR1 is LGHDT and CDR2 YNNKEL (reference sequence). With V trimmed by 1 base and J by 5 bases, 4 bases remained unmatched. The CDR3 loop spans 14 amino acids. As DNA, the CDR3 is TGTGCCAGCAGCCAAGCTGGACAGGTTACTGAAGCTTTCTTT. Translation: CASSQAGQVTEAFF.

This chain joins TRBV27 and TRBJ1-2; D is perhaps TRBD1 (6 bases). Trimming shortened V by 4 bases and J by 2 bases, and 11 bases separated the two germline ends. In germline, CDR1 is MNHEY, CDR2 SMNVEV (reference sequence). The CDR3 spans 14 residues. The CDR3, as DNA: TGTGCCAGCAGTTATGCAGGGGTAAACTATGGCTACACCTTC. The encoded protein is CASSYAGVNYGYTF.

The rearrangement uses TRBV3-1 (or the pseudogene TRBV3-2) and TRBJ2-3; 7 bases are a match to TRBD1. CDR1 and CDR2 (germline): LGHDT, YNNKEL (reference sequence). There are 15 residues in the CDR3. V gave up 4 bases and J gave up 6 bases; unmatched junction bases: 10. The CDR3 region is CASSPGTVFADTQYF. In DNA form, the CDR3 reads TGTGCCAGCAGCCCCGGGACAGTTTTTGCGGATACGCAGTATTTT.

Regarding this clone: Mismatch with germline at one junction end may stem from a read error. The CDR3 DNA reads as TGTGCCAGCAGCTTACCGACAACGAATGAAAAACTGTTTTTT. It yields the protein CASSLPTTNEKLFF. V and J are TRBV7-9 and TRBJ1-4; no clear D gene. From germline, CDR1 is SEHNR and CDR2 FQNEAQ (reference sequence). CDR3 length: 14 amino acids.

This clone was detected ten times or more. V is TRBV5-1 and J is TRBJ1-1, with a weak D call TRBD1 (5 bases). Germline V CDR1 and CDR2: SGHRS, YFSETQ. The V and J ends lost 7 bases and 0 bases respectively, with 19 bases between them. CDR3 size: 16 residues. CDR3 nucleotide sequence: TGCGCCAGCCGATCCGGGACTCTAACCATGAACACTGAAGCTTTCTTT. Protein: CASRSGTLTMNTEAFF.

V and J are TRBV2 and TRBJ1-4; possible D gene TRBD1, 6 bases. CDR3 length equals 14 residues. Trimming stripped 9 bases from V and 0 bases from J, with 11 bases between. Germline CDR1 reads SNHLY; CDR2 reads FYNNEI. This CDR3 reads CASRTDTTNEKLFF. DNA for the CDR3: TGTGCCAGTAGGACAGACACAACTAATGAAAAACTGTTTTTT.

CDR3 loop: CASSATGTVAYEQYF. The CDR3 nucleotides are TGCGCCAGCAGCGCAACCGGGACAGTCGCCTACGAGCAGTACTTC. The chain is built from TRBV5-1 and TRBJ2-7, with 7 bases matching TRBD1. Germline CDR1 SGHRS, CDR2 YFSETQ. The V and J ends lost 4 bases and 2 bases, in that order; junction bases with no gene match: 9. This CDR3 region has 15 residues.

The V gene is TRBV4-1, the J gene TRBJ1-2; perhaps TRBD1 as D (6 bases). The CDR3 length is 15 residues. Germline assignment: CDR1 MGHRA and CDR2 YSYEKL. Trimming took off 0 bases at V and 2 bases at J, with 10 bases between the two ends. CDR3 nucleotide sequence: TGCGCCAGCAGCCAAGATGGGCAGGGGAACTATGGCTACACCTTC. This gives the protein CASSQDGQGNYGYTF.

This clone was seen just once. The CDR3 is CASSPTRNSPLHF. As DNA, the CDR3 is TGTGCCAGCAGCCCGACGAGGAATTCACCCCTCCACTTT. The rearrangement joins TRBV11-3 to TRBJ1-6; no clear D. Looked up from germline, CDR1 is SGHNT and CDR2 is YENEEA. This CDR3 is 13 amino acids long. V was trimmed by 5 bases and J by 7 bases, leaving 9 bases between them.

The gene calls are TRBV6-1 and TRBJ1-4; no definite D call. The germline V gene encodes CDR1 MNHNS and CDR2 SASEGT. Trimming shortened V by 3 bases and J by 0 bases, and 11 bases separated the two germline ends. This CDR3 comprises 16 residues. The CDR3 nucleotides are TGTGCCAGCAGTGATCCCCCAACAGCAACTAATGAAAAACTGTTTTTT. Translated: CASSDPPTATNEKLFF.

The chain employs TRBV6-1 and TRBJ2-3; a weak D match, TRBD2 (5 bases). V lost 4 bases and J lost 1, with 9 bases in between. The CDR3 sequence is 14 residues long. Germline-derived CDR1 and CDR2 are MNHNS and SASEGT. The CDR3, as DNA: TGTGCCAGCAGTGGAGCCGGGGGCACAGATACGCAGTATTTT. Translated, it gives CASSGAGGTDTQYF.